The 6 T cell receptor beta chains below come from one sample, sequenced in a study of blood T cell repertoires in COVID-19. Sequenced by immunoSEQ multiplex PCR; TCRdb stores in-frame clones only, minus some. This sample has 65,000 to 85,000 clones, with around nine tenths found just once. Sequenced input: peripheral blood. These receptors came from a human donor in a cohort sampled during active COVID-19.

The rearrangement links TRBV28 to TRBJ2-7; 7 bases match TRBD1. Germline V gene sequence: CDR1 MDHEN, CDR2 SYDVKM. The CDR3 runs 14 residues. J gave up 3 bases and V 1 base, and 3 bases lay outside the gene matches. In nucleotides, the CDR3 is TGTGCCAGCAGTTTATTGGGACAGAACTACGAGCAGTACTTC. It codes for CASSLLGQNYEQYF.

The J gene is TRBJ1-3, the V gene TRBV5-8; D remains unclear. The V end was cut by 0 bases, the J end by 4 bases, with 11 bases between. Germline V gene data show CDR1 as SGHTS and CDR2 as YDEGEE. This CDR3 spans 15 amino acids. As DNA, the CDR3 is TGTGCCAGCAGCTTGGGATTGACGAGGGGAAACACCATATATTTT. Amino acids: CASSLGLTRGNTIYF.

The rearrangement links TRBV7-9 to TRBJ2-1, with TRBD2 identical over 9 bases. The CDR3 covers 15 residues. Losses at the gene ends were 3 bases for V and 4 bases for J; bases not matched to a gene: 4. The germline V gene has CDR1 SEHNR and CDR2 FQNEAQ (reference sequence). CDR3 sequence reads: CASSLGAGGYNEQFF. The CDR3 coding sequence is TGTGCCAGCAGCTTGGGAGCGGGGGGATACAATGAGCAGTTCTTC.

The V gene is TRBV21-1, the J gene TRBJ2-1; the table's TRBD1 call for D was not verified on the DNA. TRBV21-1 is classified as a pseudogene. The CDR3 extends over 18 amino acids. The CDR3 protein is CASSSAPSGGPDYNEQFF. The CDR3, as DNA: TGTGCCAGCAGCAGCGCCCCGTCAGGGGGCCCCGACTACAATGAGCAGTTCTTC.

This clone was counted between two and nine times. The chain carries TRBV7-2 and TRBJ2-7, with D maybe TRBD1 (5 bases). This CDR3 has 14 amino acids. The V gene lost 2 bases and the J gene lost 3 bases, with 11 bases spanning the gap. Germline CDR1 is SGHTA and CDR2 is FQGNSA. The CDR3 DNA reads as TGTGCCAGCAGCTTATGGGGCCCCGACTACGAGCAGTACTTC. Translation gives CASSLWGPDYEQYF.

The genes are TRBV9 and TRBJ2-7, with D uncertain. The CDR3 length is 13 residues. V was trimmed by 3 bases and J by 4 bases, leaving 11 bases between them. CDR1 and CDR2 from the germline V gene are SGDLS and YYNGEE. The CDR3 loop reads CASSALLGYEQYF. CDR3 bases: TGTGCCAGCAGCGCCCTCCTAGGATACGAGCAGTACTTC.